This T cell receptor beta chain was found in a study of blood T cell repertoires in COVID-19. Whole-study context: Acute and convalescent COVID-19 samples came from the United States, Italy and Spain.

The CDR3 runs 14 residues. The germline CDR1 and CDR2 sequences are WSHSY and SAAADI. With 6 bases removed from V and 0 bases from J, the gap between germline ends came to 11 bases. Data came from immunoSEQ multiplex PCR; TCRdb stores just in-frame clones and leaves some out. The table lists tens of thousands of clones, roughly four fifths of them singletons. What was sequenced was peripheral blood. This TCR was sampled from a human donor with acute or convalescent COVID-19. The donor label of this sample is uncertain. The chain recombines TRBV10-2 with TRBJ1-1; a possible D gene is TRBD1 (6 bases). The CDR3 coding sequence is TGCGCCAGCAGCCCCCGGGACATGAACACTGAAGCTTTCTTT. Translated, it gives CASSPRDMNTEAFF.